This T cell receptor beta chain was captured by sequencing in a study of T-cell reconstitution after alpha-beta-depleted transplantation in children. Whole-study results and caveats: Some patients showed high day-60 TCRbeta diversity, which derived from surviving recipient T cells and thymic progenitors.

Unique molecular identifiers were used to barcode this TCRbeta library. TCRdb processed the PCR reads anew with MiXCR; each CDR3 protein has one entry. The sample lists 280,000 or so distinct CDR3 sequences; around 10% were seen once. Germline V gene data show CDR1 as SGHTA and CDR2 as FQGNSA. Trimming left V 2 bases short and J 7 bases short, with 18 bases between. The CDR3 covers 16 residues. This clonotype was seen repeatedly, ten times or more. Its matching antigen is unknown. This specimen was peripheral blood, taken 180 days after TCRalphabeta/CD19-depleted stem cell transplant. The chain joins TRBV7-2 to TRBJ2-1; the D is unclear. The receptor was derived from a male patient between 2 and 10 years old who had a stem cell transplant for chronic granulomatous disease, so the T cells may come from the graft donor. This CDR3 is CASSLSQVPTQNEQFF. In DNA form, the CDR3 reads TGTGCCAGCAGCTTAAGCCAGGTTCCGACCCAAAATGAGCAGTTCTTC.